A single sample gave rise to the 18 T cell receptor beta chains below, sequenced in a study of shared clonotypes between healthy human individuals. Some clones are missing from TCRdb's copy, which holds only in-frame ones; the method was immunoSEQ multiplex PCR. The sample has 2 million to 2.5 million clones, about 94% seen once. Sequenced input: naive CD4+ T cells sorted from blood. Regarding subset: CD45RA+ positively selected. The receptors here all came from a man between 18 and 35 years old in good health.

The chain couples TRBV7-2 to TRBJ1-1, with 9 positions matching TRBD1. The CDR3 spans 14 residues. V shed 5 bases and J 3 bases; nucleotides not matched to a gene: 4. Germline loops: CDR1 SGHTA, CDR2 FQGNSA. The CDR3 reads CASSLWTGDTEAFF. CDR3 nucleotides: TGTGCCAGCAGCCTCTGGACAGGGGACACTGAAGCTTTCTTT.

The chain joins TRBV29-1 to TRBJ2-7; TRBD2 matches at 9 bases. Germline trimming cut 1 base from V and 4 bases from J; bases unmatched to any gene: 5. CDR3 length: 14 residues. Germline lookup yields CDR1 SQVTM and CDR2 ANQGSEA. CDR3 loop: CSVEVSGRLYEQYF. The DNA for the CDR3 is TGCAGCGTTGAAGTAAGCGGGAGGCTGTACGAGCAGTACTTC.

This clone has just one count. V and J are TRBV5-1 and TRBJ2-7, with a possible D match to TRBD1 (6 bases). This CDR3 has 14 amino acids. Germline V gene data show CDR1 as SGHRS and CDR2 as YFSETQ. V lost 1 base, J lost 13 bases, and 21 bases lay in between. The CDR3 DNA follows: TGCGCCAGCAGCTTGAAGACCGGGACATCCGTGGCATACTTC. Amino acids: CASSLKTGTSVAYF. Full variable domain (outside the CDR3, taken from reference TRBV5-1 and TRBJ2-7): KAGVTQTPRYLIKTRGQQVTLSCSPISGHRSVSWYQQTPGQGLQFLFEYFSETQRNKGNFPGRFSGRQFSNSRSEMNVSTLELGDSALYLCASSLKTGTSVAYFGPGTRLTVT.

The V gene is TRBV4-3, the J gene TRBJ2-5; 12 bases agree with TRBD2. The germline V gene has CDR1 LGHNA and CDR2 YSLEER. CDR3 length: 15 residues. The V gene end was trimmed by 3 bases and the J gene end by 2 bases; junction bases not matched to a gene: 1. CDR3 sequence (DNA): TGCGCCAGCAGCCAGACTAGCGGGGGTCAAGAGACCCAGTACTTC. Translation: CASSQTSGGQETQYF.

The chain has TRBV7-9 and TRBJ2-3; no clear D gene. The CDR3 is made up of 8 amino acids. Germline values: CDR1 SEHNR, CDR2 FQNEAQ (reference sequence). Trimming took off 6 bases at V and 10 bases at J, with 2 bases between the two ends. This CDR3 reads CASSPQYF. Here the CDR3 DNA reads TGTGCCAGCAGTCCGCAGTATTTT.

CDR3 nucleotides: TGTGCCAGCGGGGGGGCAGGGGCGAACCTTTACGAGCAGTACTTC. Its protein is CASGGAGANLYEQYF. The chain links TRBV28 to TRBJ2-7; possibly TRBD2 for D (7 bases). The length of the CDR3 is 15 residues. Trimming stripped 8 bases from V and 4 bases from J, with 21 bases between. The V gene's germline CDR1 is MDHEN and CDR2 SYDVKM.

The chain employs TRBV9 and TRBJ2-5; unclear D gene. The CDR3 has 11 residues. The V gene lost 3 bases and the J gene lost 4 bases, with 4 bases spanning the gap. Germline loops: CDR1 SGDLS, CDR2 YYNGEE. The CDR3 DNA reads as TGTGCCAGCAGCGCGTCAGAGACCCAGTACTTC. Translated, it gives CASSASETQYF.

As regards this clone: The sample holds other DNA sequences that translate to the same CDR3. The chain carries TRBV6-5 and TRBJ2-2; D possibly corresponds to TRBD1 (5 bases). Per the germline V gene, CDR1 is MNHEY and CDR2 is SVGAGI. The CDR3 consists of 15 residues. Between the trimmed V and J ends, which lost 2 bases and 4 bases, there was a span of 11 bases. The CDR3 nucleotides read TGTGCCAGCAGTTACGCCAGGGTGGGCACCGGGGAGCTGTTTTTT. Its protein product is CASSYARVGTGELFF.

This sequence joins TRBV7-2 and TRBJ1-5; 9 bases agree with TRBD1. Germline V gene lookup returns CDR1 SGHTA and CDR2 FQGNSA. J gave up 3 bases and V 3 bases, and 3 bases lay outside the gene matches. The CDR3 totals 15 residues. The CDR3 sequence is CASSFTGGNNQPQHF. CDR3 bases: TGTGCCAGCAGCTTTACAGGGGGCAACAATCAGCCCCAGCATTTT.

V usage is TRBV6-6 and J usage is TRBJ1-3; 8 bases fit TRBD1. Germline trimming cut 5 bases from V and 1 base from J; bases unmatched to any gene: 7. The CDR3 loop spans 16 amino acids. The germline V gene has CDR1 MNHNY and CDR2 SVGAGI (reference sequence). The CDR3 spells CASSPPGTGSGNTIYF. DNA of the CDR3: TGTGCCAGCAGTCCTCCCGGGACAGGTTCTGGAAACACCATATATTTT.

The gene calls are TRBV7-8 and TRBJ2-4; the match to TRBD1 covers 12 bases. V lost 3 bases, J lost 9 bases, and 9 bases stayed unmatched. The CDR3 consists of 16 residues. Germline values: CDR1 SGHVS, CDR2 FQNEAQ. CDR3 residues: CASSFSGQGAFGIQYF. The CDR3 DNA reads as TGTGCCAGCAGCTTTTCGGGACAGGGGGCTTTTGGCATTCAGTACTTC.

This clone was observed a few times. Written as DNA, the CDR3 is TGTGCCAGCAGCGTCCAGGCGCTCTATGGCTACACCTTC. It encodes CASSVQALYGYTF. The chain joins TRBV6-1 to TRBJ1-2; D uncertain. Trimming removed 6 bases at V and 4 bases at J, with 12 bases between. The CDR3 length is 13 residues. Germline CDR1 MNHNS, CDR2 SASEGT.

The V and J genes are TRBV10-1 and TRBJ2-7; TRBD2 agrees at 9 bases. The CDR3 runs 17 residues. The V gene end was trimmed by 0 bases and the J gene end by 3 bases; junction bases not matched to a gene: 9. Germline CDR1 WNHNN, CDR2 SYGVQD (reference sequence). The CDR3 DNA reads TGCGCCAGCAGTGAGTCAGTCCCGCGGGAGGGCTTCTACGAGCAGTACTTC. Translation: CASSESVPREGFYEQYF.

The chain joins TRBV10-3 to TRBJ1-4, with D unclear. The CDR3 spans 18 residues. Per the germline V gene, CDR1 is ENHRY and CDR2 is SYGVKD. Trimming left V 0 bases short and J 0 bases short, with 14 bases between. The CDR3 spells CAISESAARVATNEKLFF. The CDR3 region has the DNA TGTGCCATCAGTGAGTCGGCGGCGAGGGTTGCAACTAATGAAAAACTGTTTTTT.

CDR3 bases: TGTGCCAGCAGCTCCCTTTTGAACACTGAAGCTTTCTTT. Protein: CASSSLLNTEAFF. This chain uses TRBV11-2 with TRBJ1-1; D unresolved. CDR1 is SGHAT, CDR2 FQNNGV, per germline. V was shortened by 4 bases and J by 0 bases, with 6 bases between the two germline ends. The CDR3 has 13 amino acids.

The CDR3 region is CASRGQGFPNEQFF. The CDR3 nucleotides are TGTGCCAGCAGGGGACAGGGGTTTCCCAATGAGCAGTTCTTC. V gene TRBV6-5 combines with J gene TRBJ2-1, with 10 bases lining up with TRBD1. The CDR3 spans 14 residues. Trimming cost V 6 bases and J 6 bases; bases outside gene matches: 5. Looked up from germline, CDR1 is MNHEY and CDR2 is SVGAGI.

The rearrangement links TRBV19 to TRBJ1-1; no definite D call. Trimming left V 6 bases short and J 4 bases short, with 9 bases between. Per germline, CDR1 LNHDA and CDR2 SQIVND (reference sequence). This CDR3 is built from 12 residues. CDR3 protein: CASRQRSTEAFF. DNA of the CDR3: TGTGCCAGTAGGCAGAGAAGCACTGAAGCTTTCTTT.

The genes are TRBV5-6 and TRBJ2-7; 10 bases are a match to TRBD1. J was trimmed by 4 bases and V by 4 bases; bases with no gene match: 5. Germline V CDR1 and CDR2: SGHDT, YYEEEE. This CDR3 is built from 14 residues. DNA of the CDR3: TGTGCCAGCAGCCGCGACAGGGGGCAATACGAGCAGTACTTC. It codes for CASSRDRGQYEQYF.